This T cell receptor (beta chain) was captured by sequencing in a study of blood T cell repertoires in COVID-19. Study at large: There were acute and convalescent COVID-19 samples, and they came from the United States, Italy and Spain. PBMCs, B-cell-depleted T cells, or T cells provided the cDNA or gDNA that made up the material.

The ends were cut back, 7 bases at V and 4 bases at J, with 10 bases in the middle. Germline CDR1 and CDR2: MNHNY and SVGAGI (reference sequence). The length of the CDR3 is 13 residues. Libraries were prepared by immunoSEQ multiplex PCR; TCRdb keeps only in-frame clonotypes and omits some of them. The table records some 180,000 clones, 88% of them present only once. This clonotype was obtained from a man between 40 and 49 years old with active or convalescent COVID-19. Sequenced material: peripheral blood. The chain couples TRBV6-6 to TRBJ2-2; unclear D gene. In DNA form, the CDR3 reads TGTGCCAGCAAGCTAAGCGCCACCGGGGAGCTGTTTTTT. The encoded protein is CASKLSATGELFF.